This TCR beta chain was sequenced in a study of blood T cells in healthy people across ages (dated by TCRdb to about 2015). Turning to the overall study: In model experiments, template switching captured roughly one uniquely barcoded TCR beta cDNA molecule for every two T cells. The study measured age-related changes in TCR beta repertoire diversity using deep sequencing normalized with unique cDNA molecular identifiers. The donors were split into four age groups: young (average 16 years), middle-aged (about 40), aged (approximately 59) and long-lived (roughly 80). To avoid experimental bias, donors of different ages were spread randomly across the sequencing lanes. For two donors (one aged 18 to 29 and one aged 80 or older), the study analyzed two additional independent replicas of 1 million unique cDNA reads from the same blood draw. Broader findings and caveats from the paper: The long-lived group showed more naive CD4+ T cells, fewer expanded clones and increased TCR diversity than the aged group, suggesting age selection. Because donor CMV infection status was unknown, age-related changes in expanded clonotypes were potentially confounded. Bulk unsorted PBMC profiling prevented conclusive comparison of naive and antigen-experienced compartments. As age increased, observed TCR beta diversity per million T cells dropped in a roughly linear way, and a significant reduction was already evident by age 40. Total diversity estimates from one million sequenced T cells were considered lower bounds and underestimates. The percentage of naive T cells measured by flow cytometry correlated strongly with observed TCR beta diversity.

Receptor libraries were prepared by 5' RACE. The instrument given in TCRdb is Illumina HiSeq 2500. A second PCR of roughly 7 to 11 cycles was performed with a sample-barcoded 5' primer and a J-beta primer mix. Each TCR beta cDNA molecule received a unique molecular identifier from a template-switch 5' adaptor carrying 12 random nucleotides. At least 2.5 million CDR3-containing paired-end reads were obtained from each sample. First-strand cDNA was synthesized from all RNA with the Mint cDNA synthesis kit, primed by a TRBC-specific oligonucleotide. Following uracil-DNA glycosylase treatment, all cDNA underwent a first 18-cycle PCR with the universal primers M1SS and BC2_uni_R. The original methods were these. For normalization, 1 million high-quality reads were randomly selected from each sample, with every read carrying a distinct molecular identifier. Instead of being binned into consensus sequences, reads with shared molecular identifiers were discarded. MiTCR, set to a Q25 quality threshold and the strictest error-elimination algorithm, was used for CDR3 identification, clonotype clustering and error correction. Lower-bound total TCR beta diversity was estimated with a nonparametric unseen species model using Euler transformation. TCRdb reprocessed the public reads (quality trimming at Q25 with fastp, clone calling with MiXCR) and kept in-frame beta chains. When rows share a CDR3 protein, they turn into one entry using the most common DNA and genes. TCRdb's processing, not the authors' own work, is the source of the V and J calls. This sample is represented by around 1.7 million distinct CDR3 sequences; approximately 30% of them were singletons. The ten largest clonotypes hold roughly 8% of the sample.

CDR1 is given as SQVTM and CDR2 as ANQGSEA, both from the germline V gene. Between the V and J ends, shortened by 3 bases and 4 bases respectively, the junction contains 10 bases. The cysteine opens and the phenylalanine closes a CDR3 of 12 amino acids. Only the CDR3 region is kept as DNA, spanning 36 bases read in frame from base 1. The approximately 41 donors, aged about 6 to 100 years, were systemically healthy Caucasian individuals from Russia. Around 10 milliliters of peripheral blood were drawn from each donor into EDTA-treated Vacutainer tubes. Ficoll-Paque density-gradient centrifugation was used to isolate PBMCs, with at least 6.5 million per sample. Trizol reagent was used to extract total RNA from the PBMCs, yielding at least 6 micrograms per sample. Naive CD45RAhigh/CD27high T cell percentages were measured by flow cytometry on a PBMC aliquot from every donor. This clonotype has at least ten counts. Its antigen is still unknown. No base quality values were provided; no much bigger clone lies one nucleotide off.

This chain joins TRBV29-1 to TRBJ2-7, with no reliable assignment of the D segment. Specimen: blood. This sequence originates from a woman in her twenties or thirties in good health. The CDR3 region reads CSVDLGSYEQYF. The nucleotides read TGCAGCGTTGATTTGGGAAGTTACGAGCAGTACTTC.